This T cell receptor (beta chain) emerged from a study of PD-1 blockade in classical Hodgkin lymphoma. This clone was observed a single time. Its antigen is unknown. Study results and limitations: Why repertoires differed is undefined; disease activity or prior therapy possibly contributed. Researchers reported that CD4+ TCR diversity, though not CD8+, rose significantly by C4D1. Newly diagnosed patients and complete responders had comparable diversity at baseline. Healthy donors were reported to have higher baseline TCR diversity than newly diagnosed patients.

The protocol was immunoSEQ multiplex PCR, while the TCRdb copy is restricted to in-frame clones and leaves out a portion. The table lists tens of thousands of clones, roughly 89% of them singletons. There was relapse after autologous stem cell transplantation in every patient, and there was variation in brentuximab vedotin exposure. Germline CDR1 and CDR2: SGHTS and YDEGEE. CDR3 length: 16 residues. Unmatched junction bases numbered 6, after V lost 3 bases and J lost 1 base. The receptor's source is a human donor with classical Hodgkin lymphoma. The specimen comprised peripheral blood mononuclear cells (PBMCs), sampled before the second cycle of nivolumab. V and J are TRBV5-8 and TRBJ1-5; 8 nucleotides agree with TRBD1. The CDR3 sequence: CASSSRGLESNQPQHF. The DNA for the CDR3 is TGTGCCAGCAGCTCCAGGGGGCTAGAAAGCAATCAGCCCCAGCATTTT.